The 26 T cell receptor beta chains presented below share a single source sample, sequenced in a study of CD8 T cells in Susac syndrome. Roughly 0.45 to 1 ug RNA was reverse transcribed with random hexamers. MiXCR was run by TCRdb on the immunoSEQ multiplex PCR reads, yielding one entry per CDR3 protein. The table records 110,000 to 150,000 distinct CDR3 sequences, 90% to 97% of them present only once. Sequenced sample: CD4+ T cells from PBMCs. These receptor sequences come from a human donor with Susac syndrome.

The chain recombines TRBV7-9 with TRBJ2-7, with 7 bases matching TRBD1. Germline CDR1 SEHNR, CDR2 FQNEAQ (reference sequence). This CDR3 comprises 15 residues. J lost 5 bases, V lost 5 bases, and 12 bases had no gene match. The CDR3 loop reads CASSRQGKRIDEQYF. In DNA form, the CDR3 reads TGTGCCAGCAGCCGACAGGGAAAAAGGATCGACGAGCAGTACTTC.

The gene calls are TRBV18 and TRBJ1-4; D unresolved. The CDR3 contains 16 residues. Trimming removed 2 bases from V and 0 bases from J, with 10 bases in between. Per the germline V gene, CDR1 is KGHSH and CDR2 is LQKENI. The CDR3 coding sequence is TGTGCCAGCTCACCAAGCGAGGCTGCAACTAATGAAAAACTGTTTTTT. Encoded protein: CASSPSEAATNEKLFF.

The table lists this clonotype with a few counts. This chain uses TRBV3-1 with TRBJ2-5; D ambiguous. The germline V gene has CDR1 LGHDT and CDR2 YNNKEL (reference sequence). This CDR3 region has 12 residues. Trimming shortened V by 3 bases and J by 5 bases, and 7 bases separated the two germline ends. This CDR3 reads CASSQVSETQYF. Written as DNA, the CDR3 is TGTGCCAGCAGCCAGGTATCGGAGACCCAGTACTTC.

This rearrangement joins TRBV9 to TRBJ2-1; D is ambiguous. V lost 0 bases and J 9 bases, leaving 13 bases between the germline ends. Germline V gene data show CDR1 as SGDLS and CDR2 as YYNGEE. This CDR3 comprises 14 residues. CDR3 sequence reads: CASSVEGLWAEQFF. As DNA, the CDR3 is TGTGCCAGCAGCGTAGAGGGCCTCTGGGCTGAGCAGTTCTTC.

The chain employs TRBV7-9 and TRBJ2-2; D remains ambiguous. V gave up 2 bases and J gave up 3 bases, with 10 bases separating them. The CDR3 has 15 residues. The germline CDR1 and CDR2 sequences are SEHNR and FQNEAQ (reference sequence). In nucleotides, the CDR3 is TGTGCCAGCAGCTTATTTGGGGATCACACCGGGGAGCTGTTTTTT. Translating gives CASSLFGDHTGELFF.

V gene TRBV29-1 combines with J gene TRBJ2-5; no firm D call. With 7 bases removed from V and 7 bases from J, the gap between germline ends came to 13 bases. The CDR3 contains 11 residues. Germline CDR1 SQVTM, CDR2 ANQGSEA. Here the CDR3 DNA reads TGCAGCGCCCGACTCTGGGGGACCCAGTACTTC. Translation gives CSARLWGTQYF.

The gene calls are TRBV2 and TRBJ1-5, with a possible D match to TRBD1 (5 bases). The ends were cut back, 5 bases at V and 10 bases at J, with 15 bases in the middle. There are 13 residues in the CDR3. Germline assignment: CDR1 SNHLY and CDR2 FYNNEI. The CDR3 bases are TGTGCCAGCAGTTTCCAGGGCCAAGATCCCCAGCATTTT. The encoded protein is CASSFQGQDPQHF.

The CDR3 loop reads CASSSTDGRYGYTF. The CDR3 DNA reads TGCGCCAGCAGCTCAACGGACGGGAGGTATGGCTACACCTTC. The chain combines TRBV5-1 with TRBJ1-2; no definite D call. The CDR3 runs 14 residues. Trimming removed 3 bases at V and 5 bases at J, with 14 bases between. Germline CDR1 and CDR2: SGHRS and YFSETQ.

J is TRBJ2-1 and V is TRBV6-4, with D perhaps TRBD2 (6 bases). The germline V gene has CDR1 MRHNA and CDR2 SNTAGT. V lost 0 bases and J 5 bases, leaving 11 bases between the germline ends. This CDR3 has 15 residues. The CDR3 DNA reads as TGTGCCAGCAGTGACTCGGCGGGGTCCCACAATGAGCAGTTCTTC. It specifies CASSDSAGSHNEQFF.

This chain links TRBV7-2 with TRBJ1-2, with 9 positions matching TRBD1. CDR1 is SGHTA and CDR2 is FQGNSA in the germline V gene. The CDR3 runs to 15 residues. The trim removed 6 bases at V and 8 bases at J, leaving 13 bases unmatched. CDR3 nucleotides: TGTGCCAGCAGTTACACCGGGACAGGGAAGTGGGGCTACACCTTC. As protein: CASSYTGTGKWGYTF.

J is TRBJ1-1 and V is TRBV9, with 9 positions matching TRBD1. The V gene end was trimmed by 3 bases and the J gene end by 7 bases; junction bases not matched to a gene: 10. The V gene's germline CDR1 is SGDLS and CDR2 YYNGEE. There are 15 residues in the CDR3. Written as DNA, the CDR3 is TGTGCCAGCAGCGGAGGACAGGGGATCCATAATGAAGCTTTCTTT. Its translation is CASSGGQGIHNEAFF.

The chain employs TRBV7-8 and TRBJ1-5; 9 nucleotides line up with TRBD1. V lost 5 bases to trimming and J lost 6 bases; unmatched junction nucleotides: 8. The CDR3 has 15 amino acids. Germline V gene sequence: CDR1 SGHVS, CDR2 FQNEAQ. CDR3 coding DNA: TGTGCCAGCAGCCTCGGGACAGGGTCCGCTCAGCCCCAGCATTTT. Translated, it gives CASSLGTGSAQPQHF.

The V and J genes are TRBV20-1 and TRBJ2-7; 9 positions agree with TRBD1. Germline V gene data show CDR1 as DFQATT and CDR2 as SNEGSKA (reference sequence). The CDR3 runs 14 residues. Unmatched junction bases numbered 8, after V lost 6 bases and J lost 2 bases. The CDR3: CSAGRQGGPYEQYF. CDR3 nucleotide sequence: TGCAGTGCAGGTCGACAGGGGGGACCCTACGAGCAGTACTTC.

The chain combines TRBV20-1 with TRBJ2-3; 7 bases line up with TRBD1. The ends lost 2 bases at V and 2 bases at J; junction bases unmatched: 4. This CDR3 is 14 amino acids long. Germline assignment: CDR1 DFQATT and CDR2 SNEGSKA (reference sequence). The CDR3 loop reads CSARTGTATDTQYF. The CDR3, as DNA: TGCAGTGCTAGAACCGGGACAGCCACAGATACGCAGTATTTT.

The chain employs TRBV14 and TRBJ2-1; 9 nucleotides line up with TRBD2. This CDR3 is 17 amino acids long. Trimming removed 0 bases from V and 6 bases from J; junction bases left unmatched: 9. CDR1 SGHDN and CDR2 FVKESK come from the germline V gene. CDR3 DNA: TGTGCCAGCAGCCAAGATTTCCCTAGCGGGATAGGCAATGAGCAGTTCTTC. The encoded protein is CASSQDFPSGIGNEQFF.

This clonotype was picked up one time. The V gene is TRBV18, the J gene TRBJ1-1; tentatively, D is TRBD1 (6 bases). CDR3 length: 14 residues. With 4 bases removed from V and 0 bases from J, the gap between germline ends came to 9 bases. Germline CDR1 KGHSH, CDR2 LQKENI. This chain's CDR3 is CASSRGTMNTEAFF. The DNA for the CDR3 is TGTGCCAGCTCACGCGGGACAATGAACACTGAAGCTTTCTTT.

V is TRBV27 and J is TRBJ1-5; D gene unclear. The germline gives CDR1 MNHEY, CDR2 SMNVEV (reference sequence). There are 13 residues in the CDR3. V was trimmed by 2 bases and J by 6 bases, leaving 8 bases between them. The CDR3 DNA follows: TGTGCCAGCAGTTTAGTGGTCGGTCAGCCCCAGCATTTT. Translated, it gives CASSLVVGQPQHF.

CDR3 sequence reads: CASSLVLRGTDTQYF. In DNA form, the CDR3 reads TGTGCCAGCAGCTTAGTTCTCCGGGGCACAGATACGCAGTATTTT. The chain carries TRBV7-9 and TRBJ2-3; no clear D gene. The CDR3 consists of 15 residues. The germline V gene encodes CDR1 SEHNR and CDR2 FQNEAQ (reference sequence). The V end lost 1 base, the J end lost 1 base, and 9 bases lay between the germline ends.

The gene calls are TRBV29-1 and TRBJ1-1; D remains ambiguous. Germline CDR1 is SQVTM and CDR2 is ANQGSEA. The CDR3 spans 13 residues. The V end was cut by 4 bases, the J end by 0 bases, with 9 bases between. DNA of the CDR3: TGCAGCGTTGCTCGGGTCCTGAACACTGAAGCTTTCTTT. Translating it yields CSVARVLNTEAFF.

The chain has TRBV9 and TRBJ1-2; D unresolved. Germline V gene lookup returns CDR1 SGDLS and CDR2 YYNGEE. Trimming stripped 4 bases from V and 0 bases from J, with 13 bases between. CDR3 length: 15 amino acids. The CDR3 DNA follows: TGTGCCAGCAGCCCGGGAGCGCTTCCTAACTATGGCTACACCTTC. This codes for CASSPGALPNYGYTF. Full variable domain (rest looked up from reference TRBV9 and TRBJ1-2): DSGVTQTPKHLITATGQRVTLRCSPRSGDLSVYWYQQSLDQGLQFLIQYYNGEERAKGNILERFSAQQFPDLHSELNLSSLELGDSALYFCASSPGALPNYGYTFGSGTRLTVV.

The chain's CDR3 is CSVLRRRPSGANVLTF. Here the CDR3 DNA reads TGCAGCGTTTTGCGGCGACGCCCATCTGGGGCCAACGTCCTGACTTTC. This chain uses TRBV29-1 with TRBJ2-6; no clear D. V was trimmed by 5 bases and J by 1 base, leaving 15 bases between them. CDR3 length: 16 residues. The germline V gene encodes CDR1 SQVTM and CDR2 ANQGSEA.

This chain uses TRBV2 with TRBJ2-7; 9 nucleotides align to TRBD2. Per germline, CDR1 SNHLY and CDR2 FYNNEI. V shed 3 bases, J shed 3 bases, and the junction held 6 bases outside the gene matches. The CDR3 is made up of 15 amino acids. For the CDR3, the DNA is TGTGCCAGCAGTGAGGGTGCGGGAGGGAGCTACGAGCAGTACTTC. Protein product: CASSEGAGGSYEQYF.

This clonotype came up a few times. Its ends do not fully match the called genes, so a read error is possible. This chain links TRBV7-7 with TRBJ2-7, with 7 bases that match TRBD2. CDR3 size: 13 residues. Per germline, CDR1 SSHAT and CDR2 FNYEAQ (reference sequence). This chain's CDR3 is CASSQGLNYEQYF. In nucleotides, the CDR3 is TGTGCTAGCAGCCAGGGACTAAACTACGAGCAGTACTTC.

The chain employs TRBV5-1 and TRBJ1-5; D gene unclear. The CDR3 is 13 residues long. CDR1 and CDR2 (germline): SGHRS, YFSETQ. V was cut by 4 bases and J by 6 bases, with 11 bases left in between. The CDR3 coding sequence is TGCGCCAGCAGCCTAGACCGTTCTCAGCCCCAGCATTTT. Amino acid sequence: CASSLDRSQPQHF. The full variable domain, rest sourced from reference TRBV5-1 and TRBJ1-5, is KAGVTQTPRYLIKTRGQQVTLSCSPISGHRSVSWYQQTPGQGLQFLFEYFSETQRNKGNFPGRFSGRQFSNSRSEMNVSTLELGDSALYLCASSLDRSQPQHFGDGTRLSIL.

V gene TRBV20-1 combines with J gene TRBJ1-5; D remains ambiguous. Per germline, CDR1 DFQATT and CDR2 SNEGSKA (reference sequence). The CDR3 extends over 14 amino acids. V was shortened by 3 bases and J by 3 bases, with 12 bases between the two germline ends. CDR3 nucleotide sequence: TGCAGTGCTAGGGGTAGGACTATCAATCAGCCCCAGCATTTT. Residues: CSARGRTINQPQHF.

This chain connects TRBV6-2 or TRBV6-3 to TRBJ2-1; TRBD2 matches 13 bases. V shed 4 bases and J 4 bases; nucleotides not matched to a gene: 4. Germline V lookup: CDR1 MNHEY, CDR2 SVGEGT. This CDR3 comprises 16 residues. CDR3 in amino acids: CASSFRTSGGYNEQFF. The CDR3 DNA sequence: TGTGCCAGCAGTTTTCGGACTAGCGGGGGATACAATGAGCAGTTCTTC.